Listed below are T cell receptor beta chains from one sample, sequenced in a study of T cell clones after liver transplantation. Measured with immunoSEQ multiplex PCR; TCRdb has only the in-frame clones, and not every one. The repertoire includes around 110,000 clones, roughly nine tenths of them detected once, and 0.8% to 0.9% sits in the top ten. Specimen: CD4+ T cells from blood, collected 12 months after liver transplant. The receptors stem from a human patient who received a liver transplant. Some T cells may arise from the graft donor. The CDR3 runs from the conserved cysteine through the conserved F or W. Each record gives: D gene, clone size, J gene, V gene, CDR3 DNA, CDR3 protein. A D gene is named only where the DNA matches it firmly. The size of a clone is reported for some rows only, either as once, few or many, or as a class for expanded clones.

d_gene: TRBD2
abundance: .
j_gene: TRBJ2-1
v_gene: TRBV25-1
CDR3nt: TGTGCCAGCAGTAAGTTGACTAGCGGGACCTACAATGAGCAGTTCTTC
CDR3aa: CASSKLTSGTYNEQFF

d_gene: TRBD2
abundance: .
j_gene: TRBJ2-1
v_gene: TRBV7-3
CDR3nt: TGTGCCAGCAGCCCAGGACTAGCGGGAGTGAATGAGCAGTTCTTC
CDR3aa: CASSPGLAGVNEQFF

d_gene: .
abundance: .
j_gene: TRBJ2-5
v_gene: TRBV13
CDR3nt: TGTGCCAGCAGCCAGTACCAAGAGACCCAGTACTTC
CDR3aa: CASSQYQETQYF

d_gene: .
abundance: .
j_gene: TRBJ1-5
v_gene: TRBV19
CDR3nt: TGTGCCTGTAGGGACAACAGGGCTCAGCCCCAGCATTTT
CDR3aa: CACRDNRAQPQHF

d_gene: .
abundance: .
j_gene: TRBJ2-3
v_gene: TRBV11-3
CDR3nt: TGTGCCAGCACCTCATCGGGGGATACGCAGTATTTT
CDR3aa: CASTSSGDTQYF

d_gene: .
abundance: .
j_gene: TRBJ2-5
v_gene: TRBV6-5
CDR3nt: TGTGCCAGCAGTCACCCCCTCAGGGGAACGGAGACCCAGTACTTC
CDR3aa: CASSHPLRGTETQYF

d_gene: TRBD2
abundance: .
j_gene: TRBJ2-2
v_gene: TRBV7-3
CDR3nt: TGTGCCAGCAGTGGAGCGGGAGCCCACACCGGGGAGCTGTTTTTT
CDR3aa: CASSGAGAHTGELFF

d_gene: .
abundance: once
j_gene: TRBJ2-5
v_gene: TRBV5-1
CDR3nt: TGCGCCAGCAGCCTTAGCCCGGGAGAGACCCAGTACTTC
CDR3aa: CASSLSPGETQYF

d_gene: TRBD2
abundance: .
j_gene: TRBJ2-7
v_gene: TRBV19
CDR3nt: TGTGCCAGTAGTCCAGGACTAGCGGGAGCGGACGAGCAGTACTTC
CDR3aa: CASSPGLAGADEQYF

d_gene: .
abundance: .
j_gene: TRBJ2-7
v_gene: TRBV5-4
CDR3nt: TGTGCCAGCAGCTTGGCCCCAGAGACCTACGAGCAGTACTTC
CDR3aa: CASSLAPETYEQYF

d_gene: TRBD2
abundance: .
j_gene: TRBJ2-7
v_gene: TRBV19
CDR3nt: TGTGCCAGTAGTAAGGGTGCTGGGGATAGCGGGAGAATCACCTACGAGCAGTACTTC
CDR3aa: CASSKGAGDSGRITYEQYF

d_gene: .
abundance: .
j_gene: TRBJ2-1
v_gene: TRBV29-1
CDR3nt: TGCAGCGTTGCGGTAGCCGCCGCCTCCTACAATGAGCAGTTCTTC
CDR3aa: CSVAVAAASYNEQFF

d_gene: TRBD1
abundance: .
j_gene: TRBJ1-3
v_gene: TRBV5-1
CDR3nt: TGCGCCAGCAGCCTTGGGACAGACCGTTTCTCTGGAAACACCATATATTTT
CDR3aa: CASSLGTDRFSGNTIYF

d_gene: .
abundance: .
j_gene: TRBJ2-1
v_gene: TRBV15
CDR3nt: TGTGCCACCAGCAGAGATAACGGCGGGTCGGCCGATGAGCAGTTCTTC
CDR3aa: CATSRDNGGSADEQFF

d_gene: TRBD2
abundance: .
j_gene: TRBJ2-1
v_gene: TRBV5-1
CDR3nt: TGCGCCAGCAGCTTGGCTAGCGGGAGTATCAATGAGCAGTTCTTC
CDR3aa: CASSLASGSINEQFF

d_gene: TRBD1
abundance: few
j_gene: TRBJ1-5
v_gene: TRBV4-3
CDR3nt: TGCGCCAGCAGCCAATACAGGGGACAGCCCCAGCATTTT
CDR3aa: CASSQYRGQPQHF

d_gene: .
abundance: few
j_gene: TRBJ2-1
v_gene: TRBV20-1
CDR3nt: TGCAGTGCTAGACTCCGCGGGGAGCAGTTCTTC
CDR3aa: CSARLRGEQFF

d_gene: TRBD2
abundance: .
j_gene: TRBJ2-3
v_gene: TRBV5-1
CDR3nt: TGCGCCAGCAGCTTGGGCTGGACTAGCGTAGATACGCAGTATTTT
CDR3aa: CASSLGWTSVDTQYF

d_gene: .
abundance: .
j_gene: TRBJ2-7
v_gene: TRBV9
CDR3nt: TGTGCCAGCAGCTACGACTACCGAAGCTCCTACGAGCAGTACTTC
CDR3aa: CASSYDYRSSYEQYF

d_gene: .
abundance: .
j_gene: TRBJ2-1
v_gene: TRBV7-6
CDR3nt: TGTGCCAGCAGCTTCAGGGGAAACTTTGAGCAGTTCTTC
CDR3aa: CASSFRGNFEQFF

d_gene: TRBD2
abundance: .
j_gene: TRBJ2-1
v_gene: TRBV6-6
CDR3nt: TGTGCCAGCAGCCCACAGCGGGGCGAGCAGTTCTTC
CDR3aa: CASSPQRGEQFF

d_gene: .
abundance: .
j_gene: TRBJ1-5
v_gene: TRBV2
CDR3nt: TGTGCCAGCAGTGACCAGCCCTATAGCAATCAGCCCCAGCATTTT
CDR3aa: CASSDQPYSNQPQHF

d_gene: .
abundance: .
j_gene: TRBJ2-3
v_gene: TRBV4-2
CDR3nt: TGTGCCAGCAGCAAATACGGACCGGAAACGCAGTATTTT
CDR3aa: CASSKYGPETQYF

d_gene: TRBD2
abundance: once
j_gene: TRBJ2-2
v_gene: TRBV2
CDR3nt: TGTGCCAGCAGCCTTACTAGCGGGAGGGCCCCCGGGGAGCTGTTTTTT
CDR3aa: CASSLTSGRAPGELFF

d_gene: .
abundance: .
j_gene: TRBJ1-5
v_gene: TRBV19
CDR3nt: TGTGCCAGTAGTGGTGGAGGGAACCCCCAGCATTTT
CDR3aa: CASSGGGNPQHF

d_gene: TRBD1
abundance: .
j_gene: TRBJ2-1
v_gene: TRBV5-1
CDR3nt: TGCGCCAGCAGCTGGGGACAGGTATACAATGAGCAGTTCTTC
CDR3aa: CASSWGQVYNEQFF

d_gene: .
abundance: .
j_gene: TRBJ1-1
v_gene: TRBV10-3
CDR3nt: TGTGCCATCAGTGGACAGATGAACACTGAAGCTTTCTTT
CDR3aa: CAISGQMNTEAFF

d_gene: TRBD1
abundance: .
j_gene: TRBJ1-6
v_gene: TRBV11-2
CDR3nt: TGTGCCAGCAGCCCCCTGAGAGGGGGCGAATCACCCCTCCACTTT
CDR3aa: CASSPLRGGESPLHF

d_gene: .
abundance: .
j_gene: TRBJ1-2
v_gene: TRBV29-1
CDR3nt: TGCAGCGCCGGGGGTCCTGGCTACACCTTC
CDR3aa: CSAGGPGYTF

d_gene: .
abundance: .
j_gene: TRBJ2-5
v_gene: TRBV5-1
CDR3nt: TGCGCCAGCAGCAAACCGACAGCGCCGGAGACCCAGTACTTC
CDR3aa: CASSKPTAPETQYF

d_gene: .
abundance: .
j_gene: TRBJ1-4
v_gene: TRBV6-5
CDR3nt: TGTGCCAGCAGTCAGGGACCCAGTTTCGGAAAACTGTTTTTT
CDR3aa: CASSQGPSFGKLFF

d_gene: .
abundance: .
j_gene: TRBJ2-7
v_gene: TRBV28
CDR3nt: TGTGCCAGCAGTTTGTCGTCTTACGAGCAGTACTTC
CDR3aa: CASSLSSYEQYF

d_gene: TRBD1
abundance: .
j_gene: TRBJ2-7
v_gene: TRBV10-3
CDR3nt: TGTGCCATCAGTGAGTCGACAGGGATCTACTACGAGCAGTACTTC
CDR3aa: CAISESTGIYYEQYF

d_gene: TRBD1
abundance: few
j_gene: TRBJ2-3
v_gene: TRBV7-2
CDR3nt: TGTGCCAGCAGCCTCCCCCCGACAGGGATGACAGATACGCAGTATTTT
CDR3aa: CASSLPPTGMTDTQYF

d_gene: TRBD1
abundance: .
j_gene: TRBJ1-5
v_gene: TRBV27
CDR3nt: TGTGCCAGCAGGGGAGGAGGGGGCGGAGGTCAGCCCCAGCATTTT
CDR3aa: CASRGGGGGGQPQHF

d_gene: TRBD1
abundance: .
j_gene: TRBJ2-7
v_gene: TRBV5-4
CDR3nt: TGTGCCAGCAGCTCATCAGGGGGCGCTTTCCTCTACGAGCAGTACTTC
CDR3aa: CASSSSGGAFLYEQYF

d_gene: .
abundance: .
j_gene: TRBJ2-5
v_gene: TRBV18
CDR3nt: TGTGCCAGCTCACCAAGGTGGGGGACCCAAGAGACCCAGTACTTC
CDR3aa: CASSPRWGTQETQYF

d_gene: TRBD2
abundance: .
j_gene: TRBJ2-5
v_gene: TRBV6-5
CDR3nt: TGTGCCAGCAGTTACACCCCGGCCGGGACTAAAGAGACCCAGTACTTC
CDR3aa: CASSYTPAGTKETQYF

d_gene: .
abundance: .
j_gene: TRBJ2-6
v_gene: TRBV5-1
CDR3nt: TGCGCCAGCAGCTTGGGTGAGTCCGGGGCCAACGTCCTGACTTTC
CDR3aa: CASSLGESGANVLTF

d_gene: .
abundance: few
j_gene: TRBJ1-1
v_gene: TRBV29-1
CDR3nt: TGCAGCGCCCTGAAAAGGGGAGGGGTCACTGAAGCTTTCTTT
CDR3aa: CSALKRGGVTEAFF

d_gene: .
abundance: .
j_gene: TRBJ2-1
v_gene: TRBV12-5
CDR3nt: TGTGCTAGTGGTTTACCACGGAATGAGCAGTTCTTC
CDR3aa: CASGLPRNEQFF

d_gene: TRBD1
abundance: .
j_gene: TRBJ1-1
v_gene: TRBV5-4
CDR3nt: TGTGCCAGCAGTACAGGGGGAGGTACTGAAGCTTTCTTT
CDR3aa: CASSTGGGTEAFF

d_gene: .
abundance: .
j_gene: TRBJ2-6
v_gene: TRBV5-4
CDR3nt: TGTGCCAGCAGCTCGTTCTCTGGGGCCAACGTCCTGACTTTC
CDR3aa: CASSSFSGANVLTF

d_gene: .
abundance: .
j_gene: TRBJ1-2
v_gene: TRBV2
CDR3nt: TGTGCCAGCAAAACAGTGGTGGGTGATGGCTACACCTTC
CDR3aa: CASKTVVGDGYTF

d_gene: TRBD1
abundance: .
j_gene: TRBJ1-1
v_gene: TRBV7-7
CDR3nt: TGTGCCAGCAGCCTAGACAGGGACACTGAAGCTTTCTTT
CDR3aa: CASSLDRDTEAFF

d_gene: .
abundance: .
j_gene: TRBJ2-1
v_gene: TRBV23-1
CDR3nt: TGCGCCAGCAGTCGGGTTTGGACGACCTCCTACAATGAGCAGTTCTTC
CDR3aa: CASSRVWTTSYNEQFF

d_gene: .
abundance: once
j_gene: TRBJ2-7
v_gene: TRBV5-6
CDR3nt: TGTGCCAGCAGCTTGGGACACTACGAGCAGTACTTC
CDR3aa: CASSLGHYEQYF

d_gene: TRBD2
abundance: .
j_gene: TRBJ2-3
v_gene: TRBV19
CDR3nt: TGTGCCAGTAGGGCCTTCGGGGGGACAGATACGCAGTATTTT
CDR3aa: CASRAFGGTDTQYF

d_gene: .
abundance: .
j_gene: TRBJ1-4
v_gene: TRBV7-9
CDR3nt: TGTGCCAGCAGCCCAGGGACCCATGAAAAACTGTTTTTT
CDR3aa: CASSPGTHEKLFF

d_gene: .
abundance: once
j_gene: TRBJ1-1
v_gene: TRBV7-9
CDR3nt: TGTGCCAGCAGCCCCCTCAGCGGCGCGGGGACTGAAGCTTTCTTT
CDR3aa: CASSPLSGAGTEAFF

d_gene: TRBD1
abundance: once
j_gene: TRBJ2-5
v_gene: TRBV5-1
CDR3nt: TGCGCCAGCAGCTCTCCCCGGGACAGGGGCCAAGAGACCCAGTACTTC
CDR3aa: CASSSPRDRGQETQYF

d_gene: TRBD1
abundance: .
j_gene: TRBJ2-7
v_gene: TRBV27
CDR3nt: TGTGCCAGCAGTTTTGGACAGGGGATCTACGAGCAGTACTTC
CDR3aa: CASSFGQGIYEQYF

d_gene: TRBD1
abundance: .
j_gene: TRBJ2-3
v_gene: TRBV29-1
CDR3nt: TGCAGCGTGGGGACAGGCCCAGATACGCAGTATTTT
CDR3aa: CSVGTGPDTQYF